These 3 T cell receptor beta chains came from one sample sequenced in a study of blood T cell repertoires in COVID-19. Libraries were prepared by immunoSEQ multiplex PCR; TCRdb keeps only in-frame clonotypes and omits some of them. The data contain about 200,000 clones, 86% of them seen just once; the ten biggest clones take up 5.6%. What was sequenced was PBMCs or T cells enriched from blood (not recorded which). All receptors derive from a man aged 40-50 years with acute COVID-19.

This chain joins TRBV7-6 and TRBJ1-2, with TRBD1 matching 8 bases. The CDR3 sequence is 13 residues long. V was clipped by 3 bases and J by 4 bases; unmatched bases: 1. Germline V gene data show CDR1 as SGHVS and CDR2 as FNYEAQ. The chain's CDR3 is CASSLTGAYGYTF. In DNA, the CDR3 is TGTGCCAGCAGCTTGACAGGGGCCTATGGCTACACCTTC.

The chain joins TRBV5-6 to TRBJ2-3; D might be TRBD2 (5 bases). Germline lookup yields CDR1 SGHDT and CDR2 YYEEEE. This CDR3 comprises 16 residues. With 4 bases removed from V and 4 bases from J, the gap between germline ends came to 19 bases. This chain's CDR3 is CASSHGLNGVADTQYF. The CDR3 DNA is TGTGCCAGCAGCCATGGCCTGAACGGGGTTGCAGATACGCAGTATTTT.

The chain is built from TRBV7-6 and TRBJ1-5; 9 bases map to TRBD1. Germline assignment: CDR1 SGHVS and CDR2 FNYEAQ. The CDR3 runs to 14 residues. The V segment lost 5 bases and the J segment 7 bases; nucleotides outside the gene matches: 6. The CDR3 here is CASSISTGGQPQHF. The CDR3 nucleotides are TGTGCCAGCAGCATTTCGACAGGGGGACAGCCCCAGCATTTT.